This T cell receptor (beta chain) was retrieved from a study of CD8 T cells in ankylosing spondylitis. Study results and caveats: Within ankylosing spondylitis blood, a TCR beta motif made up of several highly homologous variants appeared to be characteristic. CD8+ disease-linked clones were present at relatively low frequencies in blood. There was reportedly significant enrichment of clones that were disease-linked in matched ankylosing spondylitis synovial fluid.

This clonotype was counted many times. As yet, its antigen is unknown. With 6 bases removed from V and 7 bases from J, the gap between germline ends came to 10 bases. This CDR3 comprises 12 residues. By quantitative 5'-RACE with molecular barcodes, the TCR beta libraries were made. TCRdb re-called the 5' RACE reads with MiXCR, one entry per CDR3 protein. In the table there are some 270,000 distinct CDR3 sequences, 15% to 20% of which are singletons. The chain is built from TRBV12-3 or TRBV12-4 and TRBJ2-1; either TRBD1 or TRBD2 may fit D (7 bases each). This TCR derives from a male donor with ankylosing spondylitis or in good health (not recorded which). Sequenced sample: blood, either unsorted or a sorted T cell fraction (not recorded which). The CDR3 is CASSQGGNEQFF. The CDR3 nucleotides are TGTGCCAGCAGCCAGGGGGGGAATGAGCAGTTCTTC.